This T cell receptor beta chain was captured in a study of control samples from healthy donors and cancer patients. Clones were sequenced by immunoSEQ multiplex PCR, and TCRdb holds only the in-frame ones, with some missing. The sample yields 150,000 to 200,000 clones, just over 85% seen once. V lost 3 bases, J lost 5 bases, and 3 bases stayed unmatched. The CDR3 is made up of 13 amino acids. This clonotype was obtained from a woman aged 25-40 years in good health. The rearrangement uses TRBV12-3 or TRBV12-4 and TRBJ1-2; 7 bases match TRBD1. Sequenced input: blood. The CDR3 here is CASSLGQSYGYTF. CDR3 nucleotide sequence: TGTGCCAGCAGTTTGGGACAGAGTTATGGCTACACCTTC.